This TCR beta chain originates from a study of OX40 agonist ivuxolimab in advanced cancers. Looking at the study overall: Patient treatment consisted of intravenous ivuxolimab administration every 2 weeks at 0.01 to 10 mg/kg. A diagnosis of hepatocellular carcinoma, melanoma, renal cell or head and neck cancer was present in dose-escalation patients.

Profiling relied on immunoSEQ multiplex PCR, and the TCRdb table lists in-frame clones only, not all of them. The data show fewer than 30,000 clones, roughly four fifths seen once. The study, taken as a whole, reports: CD4+ and CD8+ T cells in blood underwent clonal expansion by week 6 at 0.1 to 3.0 mg/kg. On average, CD8+ T cells had more expanded clones than CD4+.

This clone was seen a handful of times. Its antigen is not identified. J lost 3 bases, V lost 5 bases, and 3 bases had no gene match. In germline, CDR1 is MDHEN, CDR2 SYDVKM. This CDR3 contains 15 residues. This receptor was identified in an adult with an advanced solid tumor such as melanoma, head and neck, liver or kidney cancer. The genes are TRBV28 and TRBJ2-7; TRBD2 aligns across 14 bases. The input for sequencing was CD4+ or CD8+ T cells sorted from blood, taken in a trial of the OX40 agonist ivuxolimab. CDR3 sequence reads: CASSAGTSGGYEQYF. The CDR3 DNA is TGTGCCAGCAGTGCCGGGACTAGCGGGGGCTACGAGCAGTACTTC.